One sample yielded the 26 T cell receptor beta chains listed below, sequenced in a study of cytotoxic CD8 clonotypes in ibrutinib-treated CLL. Assay used: immunoSEQ multiplex PCR; TCRdb lists only in-frame clones, some missing. The table includes approximately 170,000 clones, roughly 88% detected once. The sample consisted of PBMCs, taken at disease progression, from a patient treated with ibrutinib. These receptors came from a human donor with chronic lymphocytic leukemia.

This chain joins TRBV6-5 and TRBJ2-7, with D perhaps TRBD2 (6 bases). V lost 6 bases and J lost 5, with 20 bases in between. The CDR3 is 15 residues long. The germline gives CDR1 MNHEY, CDR2 SVGAGI. Here the CDR3 DNA reads TGTGCCAGCAGGGGGGGTTTCACGCGATTAAACGAGCAGTACTTC. Translation gives CASRGGFTRLNEQYF.

The chain carries TRBV5-6 and TRBJ1-4; weak D call: TRBD1 (5 bases). The CDR3 totals 14 residues. The germline gives CDR1 SGHDT, CDR2 YYEEEE. V dropped 1 base and J dropped 7 bases, with 11 bases sitting between them. The CDR3 DNA is TGTGCCAGCAGCTTGTTTGCGGGGGGTGAAAAACTGTTTTTT. Protein product: CASSLFAGGEKLFF.

This chain links TRBV6-1 with TRBJ2-7; no firm D call. V lost 4 bases to trimming and J lost 3 bases, with 7 bases between them. The CDR3 runs to 12 residues. CDR1 MNHNS and CDR2 SASEGT come from the germline V gene. The CDR3: CASSVEIYEQYF. CDR3 DNA sequence: TGTGCCAGCAGTGTCGAAATCTACGAGCAGTACTTC.

The chain has TRBV5-6 and TRBJ2-7, with 7 bases aligning to TRBD2. Per the germline V gene, CDR1 is SGHDT and CDR2 is YYEEEE. The CDR3 is 15 residues long. J was trimmed by 1 base and V by 0 bases; bases with no gene match: 4. CDR3 sequence (DNA): TGTGCCAGCAGCTTGGTATTGCGGGGGTCCTACGAGCAGTACTTC. Translation gives CASSLVLRGSYEQYF.

The chain couples TRBV27 to TRBJ1-1, with D uncertain. The V end was cut by 6 bases, the J end by 4 bases, with 12 bases between. CDR1 and CDR2 (germline): MNHEY, SMNVEV (reference sequence). The CDR3 is made up of 13 amino acids. The chain's CDR3 is CASSPSLSTEAFF. The CDR3 region has the DNA TGTGCCAGCAGCCCATCCTTAAGCACTGAAGCTTTCTTT.

The rearrangement joins TRBV5-6 to TRBJ1-2, with D possibly being TRBD1 (6 bases). The CDR3 totals 15 residues. V dropped 2 bases and J dropped 7 bases, with 18 bases sitting between them. Germline-derived CDR1 and CDR2 are SGHDT and YYEEEE. DNA of the CDR3: TGTGCCAGCAGCTTTCGTGATTTGGGGGACATTGGCTACACCTTC. It yields the protein CASSFRDLGDIGYTF.

V is TRBV28 and J is TRBJ2-7; D is unclear. Per germline, CDR1 MDHEN and CDR2 SYDVKM. The CDR3 is 14 amino acids. V was cut by 5 bases and J by 5 bases, with 16 bases left in between. The CDR3 DNA reads TGTGCCAGCAGTCCTACACGCCGTCGCCACGAGCAGTACTTC. The encoded protein is CASSPTRRRHEQYF.

The chain recombines TRBV2 with TRBJ1-5; D remains ambiguous. V was trimmed by 4 bases and J by 4 bases, leaving 14 bases between them. The germline gives CDR1 SNHLY, CDR2 FYNNEI. The CDR3 has 15 amino acids. CDR3 amino acids: CASSVENGRNQPQHF. CDR3 DNA sequence: TGTGCCAGCAGTGTTGAAAACGGGCGGAATCAGCCCCAGCATTTT.

The V call is TRBV7-9, the J call TRBJ1-4, with D maybe TRBD1 (6 bases). Germline CDR1 and CDR2: SEHNR and FQNEAQ (reference sequence). This CDR3 region has 14 residues. V dropped 5 bases and J dropped 4 bases, with 11 bases sitting between them. CDR3 in DNA: TGTGCCAGCAGCAGAGGACAGATTAATGAAAAACTGTTTTTT. It is translated as CASSRGQINEKLFF.

The chain's CDR3 is CASSRSPIQGWLSEAFF. The CDR3 DNA is TGTGCCAGCAGCCGATCACCAATACAGGGTTGGTTATCTGAAGCTTTCTTT. This rearrangement joins TRBV11-3 to TRBJ1-1; D might be TRBD1 (6 bases). There are 17 residues in the CDR3. Trimming cost V 5 bases and J 6 bases, with 25 bases left between them. The germline CDR1 and CDR2 sequences are SGHNT and YENEEA.

The CDR3 DNA is TGTGCCAGCAGCAAACGTCCGGGACTAGCGGGAGGTGGGAATGAAGAGACCCAGTACTTC. This translates into CASSKRPGLAGGGNEETQYF. The rearrangement uses TRBV21-1 and TRBJ2-5; the table's TRBD2 call for D was not verified on the DNA. TRBV21-1 is noted as a pseudogene. The CDR3 is 20 residues long.

This clone was recorded only once. The rearrangement links TRBV12-5 to TRBJ2-7; 8 bases match TRBD2. This CDR3 is 14 amino acids long. J lost 1 base, V lost 9 bases, and 8 bases had no gene match. CDR1 LGHNT and CDR2 FRNRAP come from the germline V gene. For the CDR3, the DNA is TGTGCTAGAAATACTAGCGGAGGTTCCTACGAGCAGTACTTC. Translation: CARNTSGGSYEQYF.

The chain recombines TRBV25-1 with TRBJ1-1; D ambiguous. Trimming took 3 bases from V and 0 from J, leaving 11 bases between them. The CDR3 covers 15 residues. Germline assignment: CDR1 MGHDK and CDR2 SYGVNS. CDR3 protein: CASSDLRDLNTEAFF. The DNA of the CDR3 is TGTGCCAGCAGTGATTTACGCGATTTGAACACTGAAGCTTTCTTT.

The J gene is TRBJ1-4, the V gene TRBV28, with D perhaps TRBD1 (6 bases). V lost 4 bases to trimming and J lost 1 base, with 16 bases between them. Per germline, CDR1 MDHEN and CDR2 SYDVKM. CDR3 size: 17 residues. CDR3 protein: CASSSPGKGGTNEKLFF. CDR3 in DNA: TGTGCCAGCAGTTCTCCGGGAAAGGGGGGAACTAATGAAAAACTGTTTTTT.

The chain links TRBV28 to TRBJ1-3; D might be TRBD1 (5 bases). Between the trimmed V and J ends, which lost 5 bases and 0 bases, there was a span of 11 bases. The CDR3 spans 15 residues. In germline, CDR1 is MDHEN, CDR2 SYDVKM. The CDR3 region has the DNA TGTGCCAGCAGTGGAAGACAGAACTCTGGAAACACCATATATTTT. It codes for CASSGRQNSGNTIYF.

The chain links TRBV10-2 to TRBJ1-2; no clear D gene. Per the germline V gene, CDR1 is WSHSY and CDR2 is SAAADI. The V end lost 4 bases, the J end lost 4 bases, and 16 bases lay between the germline ends. This CDR3 contains 15 residues. The CDR3 bases are TGCGCCAGCAGTGGGGAAAGGGTCAGCGTCTATGGCTACACCTTC. It encodes CASSGERVSVYGYTF.

V usage is TRBV19 and J usage is TRBJ1-2, with 9 positions matching TRBD1. CDR1 LNHDA and CDR2 SQIVND come from the germline V gene (reference sequence). The CDR3 covers 15 residues. Trimming removed 4 bases from V and 2 bases from J; junction bases left unmatched: 5. CDR3 region: CASSTYRGRNYGYTF. CDR3 coding DNA: TGTGCCAGTAGTACCTACAGGGGGCGCAACTATGGCTACACCTTC.

This clone was seen just once. V usage is TRBV9 and J usage is TRBJ2-3, with D possibly being TRBD1 (6 bases). The CDR3 is 16 residues long. Trimming took 4 bases from V and 0 from J, leaving 15 bases between them. From germline, CDR1 is SGDLS and CDR2 YYNGEE. For the CDR3, the DNA is TGTGCCAGCAGCTCCGGTAGAGGGGGTAGCACAGATACGCAGTATTTT. It encodes CASSSGRGGSTDTQYF. Supplemented by reference TRBV9 and TRBJ2-3, the full variable domain reads DSGVTQTPKHLITATGQRVTLRCSPRSGDLSVYWYQQSLDQGLQFLIQYYNGEERAKGNILERFSAQQFPDLHSELNLSSLELGDSALYFCASSSGRGGSTDTQYFGPGTRLTVL.

The chain is built from TRBV18 and TRBJ2-6; no reliable D call. The germline CDR1 and CDR2 sequences are KGHSH and LQKENI. V lost 6 bases, J lost 0 bases, and 9 bases lay in between. The CDR3 length is 15 residues. The CDR3 DNA is TGTGCCAGCTCCGATGTTAGCTCTGGGGCCAACGTCCTGACTTTC. It encodes CASSDVSSGANVLTF.

The chain links TRBV28 to TRBJ2-7; the D call may be TRBD1 or TRBD2 (5 bases each). Germline V gene sequence: CDR1 MDHEN, CDR2 SYDVKM. The germline V and J ends were trimmed by 5 bases and 0 bases, with 14 bases remaining between them. CDR3 length: 15 amino acids. The CDR3 spells CASSTPGRSSYEQYF. Written as DNA, the CDR3 is TGTGCCAGCAGTACCCCGGGACGCAGCTCCTACGAGCAGTACTTC.

This chain links TRBV7-3 with TRBJ2-1; TRBD2 aligns across 9 bases. Germline CDR1 SGHTA, CDR2 FQGTGA. Losses at the gene ends were 5 bases for V and 3 bases for J; bases not matched to a gene: 5. The CDR3 covers 15 residues. CDR3 in amino acids: CASSQTSGSYNEQFF. CDR3 sequence (DNA): TGTGCCAGCAGCCAGACTAGCGGAAGCTACAATGAGCAGTTCTTC. Full variable domain (missing parts from reference TRBV7-3 and TRBJ2-1): GAGVSQTPSNKVTEKGKYVELRCDPISGHTALYWYRQSLGQGPEFLIYFQGTGAADDSGLPNDRFFAVRPEGSVSTLKIQRTERGDSAVYLCASSQTSGSYNEQFFGPGTRLTVL.

V is TRBV6-1 and J is TRBJ2-1; D is tentatively TRBD1 or TRBD2 (5 bases each). The ends were cut back, 2 bases at V and 0 bases at J, with 11 bases in the middle. Germline loops: CDR1 MNHNS, CDR2 SASEGT. The CDR3 is 16 residues long. For the CDR3, the DNA is TGTGCCAGCAGTGAATGGCAGAGGGGCTCCTACAATGAGCAGTTCTTC. This gives the protein CASSEWQRGSYNEQFF.

The genes are TRBV20-1 and TRBJ2-7; no clear D gene. The CDR3 totals 11 residues. Germline lookup yields CDR1 DFQATT and CDR2 SNEGSKA (reference sequence). Trimming shortened V by 5 bases and J by 2 bases, and 7 bases separated the two germline ends. Written as DNA, the CDR3 is TGCAGTGCTTGGTGGGCCTACGAGCAGTACTTC. Amino acid sequence: CSAWWAYEQYF.

The rearrangement uses TRBV6-5 and TRBJ1-5; D may be TRBD1 (5 bases). The CDR3 length is 14 residues. Germline V gene data show CDR1 as MNHEY and CDR2 as SVGAGI. The ends were cut back, 6 bases at V and 2 bases at J, with 11 bases in the middle. The CDR3: CASSYQGGNQPQHF. The DNA for the CDR3 is TGTGCCAGCAGCTACCAGGGAGGCAATCAGCCCCAGCATTTT.

This chain links TRBV7-9 with TRBJ2-1, with 7 nucleotides matching TRBD2. The CDR3 totals 17 residues. The germline CDR1 and CDR2 sequences are SEHNR and FQNEAQ (reference sequence). V lost 3 bases, J lost 3 bases, and 11 bases stayed unmatched. CDR3 region: CASSLVSGGSRYNEQFF. The CDR3 bases are TGTGCCAGCAGCTTGGTCTCTGGCGGGAGTCGCTACAATGAGCAGTTCTTC.

This sequence joins TRBV27 and TRBJ2-7; D uncertain. The CDR3 runs to 13 residues. CDR1 MNHEY and CDR2 SMNVEV come from the germline V gene (reference sequence). Trimming removed 4 bases from V and 5 bases from J, with 12 bases in between. The CDR3 region is CASSYRLSNEQYF. DNA of the CDR3: TGTGCCAGCAGTTACCGGTTATCGAACGAGCAGTACTTC.